This TCR beta chain is from a study of T cells expressing NK-cell markers. Findings of the study overall: It was still unclear whether expanded NKG2C+ T cell clones were HCMV specific.

A remark on this clonotype: No antigen is known for it.

The authors generated TCR beta cDNA through 5'RACE template switching with UMIs. TCRdb re-called the 5' RACE reads; every CDR3 protein appears as one record, without DNA. The repertoire shows some 390,000 distinct CDR3 sequences; the top ten hold roughly 10%. The CDR3 sequence is 15 residues long. Germline CDR1 KGHDR, CDR2 SFDVKD. What was sequenced was blood T cells: a sorted CD56 or NKG2C T cell subset, CD4+ or CD8+ T cells, or bulk PBMC T cells (not recorded which). This chain connects TRBV24-1 to TRBJ2-1; TCRdb gives TRBD1 as the D gene, but with no DNA this cannot be confirmed. This TCR came from a woman aged 50 to 60 in good health. The CDR3 here is CATSDGPGVYNEQFF.